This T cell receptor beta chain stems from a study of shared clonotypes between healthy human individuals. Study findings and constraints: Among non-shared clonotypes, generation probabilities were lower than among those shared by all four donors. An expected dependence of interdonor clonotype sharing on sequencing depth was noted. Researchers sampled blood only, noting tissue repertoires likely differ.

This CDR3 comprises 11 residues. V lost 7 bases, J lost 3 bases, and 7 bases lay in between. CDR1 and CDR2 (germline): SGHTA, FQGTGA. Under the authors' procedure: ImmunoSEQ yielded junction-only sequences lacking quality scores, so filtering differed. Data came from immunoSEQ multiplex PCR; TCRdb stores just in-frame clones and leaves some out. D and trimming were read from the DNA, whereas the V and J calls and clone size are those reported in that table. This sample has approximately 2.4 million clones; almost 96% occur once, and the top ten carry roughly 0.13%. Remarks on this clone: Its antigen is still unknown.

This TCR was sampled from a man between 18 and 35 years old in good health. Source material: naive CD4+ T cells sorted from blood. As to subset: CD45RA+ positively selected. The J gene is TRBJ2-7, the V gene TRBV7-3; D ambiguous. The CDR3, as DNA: TGTGCCAGCAACGCTAACTACGAGCAGTACTTC. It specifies CASNANYEQYF.